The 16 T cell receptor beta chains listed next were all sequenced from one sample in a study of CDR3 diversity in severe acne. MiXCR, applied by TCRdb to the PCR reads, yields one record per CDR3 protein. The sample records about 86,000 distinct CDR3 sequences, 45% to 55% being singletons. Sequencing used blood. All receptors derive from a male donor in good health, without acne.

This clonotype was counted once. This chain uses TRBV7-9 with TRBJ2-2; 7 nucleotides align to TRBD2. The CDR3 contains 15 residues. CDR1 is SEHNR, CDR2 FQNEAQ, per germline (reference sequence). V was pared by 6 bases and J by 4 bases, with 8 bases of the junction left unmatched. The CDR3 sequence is CASSSTRTSTGELFF. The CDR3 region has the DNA TGTGCCAGCAGTTCCACCAGGACTAGCACCGGGGAGCTGTTTTTT. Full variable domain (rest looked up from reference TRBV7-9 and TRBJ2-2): DTGVSQNPRHKITKRGQNVTFRCDPISEHNRLYWYRQTLGQGPEFLTYFQNEAQLEKSRLLSDRFSAERPKGSFSTLEIQRTEQGDSAMYLCASSSTRTSTGELFFGEGSRLTVL.

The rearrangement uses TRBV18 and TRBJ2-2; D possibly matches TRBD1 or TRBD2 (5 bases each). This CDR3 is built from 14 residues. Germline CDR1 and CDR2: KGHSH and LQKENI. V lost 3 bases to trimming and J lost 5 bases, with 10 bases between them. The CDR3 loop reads CASSPGAHTGELFF. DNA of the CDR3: TGTGCCAGCTCACCCGGGGCTCATACCGGGGAGCTGTTTTTT.

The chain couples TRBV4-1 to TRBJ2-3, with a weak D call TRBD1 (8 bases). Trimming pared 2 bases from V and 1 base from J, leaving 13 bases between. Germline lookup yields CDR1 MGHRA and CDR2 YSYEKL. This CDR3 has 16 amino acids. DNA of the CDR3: TGCGCCAGCAGCCAAACAGGGGGGGGGCGCACAGATACGCAGTATTTT. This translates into CASSQTGGGRTDTQYF.

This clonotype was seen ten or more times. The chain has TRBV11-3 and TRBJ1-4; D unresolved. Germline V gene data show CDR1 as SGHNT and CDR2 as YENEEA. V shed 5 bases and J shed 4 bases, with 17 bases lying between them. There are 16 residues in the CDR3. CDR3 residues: CASSKATALGNEKLFF. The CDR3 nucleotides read TGTGCCAGCAGCAAGGCGACGGCCTTGGGTAATGAAAAACTGTTTTTT.

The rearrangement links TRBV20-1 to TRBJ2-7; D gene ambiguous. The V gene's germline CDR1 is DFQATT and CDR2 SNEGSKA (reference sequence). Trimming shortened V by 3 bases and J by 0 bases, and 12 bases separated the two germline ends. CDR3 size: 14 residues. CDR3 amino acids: CSASRQESSYEQYF. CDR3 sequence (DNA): TGCAGTGCTAGCCGGCAGGAGAGCTCCTACGAGCAGTACTTC.

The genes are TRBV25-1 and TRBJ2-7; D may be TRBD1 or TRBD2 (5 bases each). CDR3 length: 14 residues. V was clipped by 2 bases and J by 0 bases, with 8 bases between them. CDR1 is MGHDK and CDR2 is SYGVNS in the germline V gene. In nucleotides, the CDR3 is TGTGCCAGCAGTGAAGGGGGAATCTCCTACGAGCAGTACTTC. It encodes CASSEGGISYEQYF.

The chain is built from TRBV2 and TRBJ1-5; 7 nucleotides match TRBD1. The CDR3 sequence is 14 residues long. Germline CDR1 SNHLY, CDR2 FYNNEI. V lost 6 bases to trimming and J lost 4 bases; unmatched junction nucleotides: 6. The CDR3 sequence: CASSRGQANQPQHF. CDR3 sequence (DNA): TGTGCCAGCAGCAGAGGACAGGCGAATCAGCCCCAGCATTTT.

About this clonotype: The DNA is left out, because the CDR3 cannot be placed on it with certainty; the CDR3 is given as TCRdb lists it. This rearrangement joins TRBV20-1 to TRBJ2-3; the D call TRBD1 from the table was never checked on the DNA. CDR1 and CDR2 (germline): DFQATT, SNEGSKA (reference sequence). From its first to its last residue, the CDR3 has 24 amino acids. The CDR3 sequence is CSARDLGGSGETQYFGPGTDTQYF.

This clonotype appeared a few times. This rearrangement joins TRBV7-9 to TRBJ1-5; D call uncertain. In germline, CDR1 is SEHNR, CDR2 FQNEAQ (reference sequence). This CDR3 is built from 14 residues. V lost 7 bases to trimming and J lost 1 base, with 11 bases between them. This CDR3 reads CASTRTGSNQPQHF. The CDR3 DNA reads TGTGCCAGCACCCGAACGGGAAGCAATCAGCCCCAGCATTTT.

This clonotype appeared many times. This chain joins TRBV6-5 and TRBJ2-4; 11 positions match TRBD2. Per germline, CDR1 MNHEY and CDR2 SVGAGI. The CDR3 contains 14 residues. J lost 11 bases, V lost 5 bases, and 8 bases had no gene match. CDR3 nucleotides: TGTGCCAGCAGTAATTCCGGGACTAGCGGATTTCAGTACTTC. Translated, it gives CASSNSGTSGFQYF.

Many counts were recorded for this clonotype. As DNA, the CDR3 is TGTGCCAGCAGTTCACAGATCAGGGGGCCCTACGAGCAGTACTTC. It encodes CASSSQIRGPYEQYF. The J gene is TRBJ2-7, the V gene TRBV6-2 or TRBV6-3; TRBD1 agrees at 8 bases. V dropped 4 bases and J dropped 2; count of bases not matched to a gene: 7. The CDR3 spans 15 residues. Germline CDR1 MNHEY, CDR2 SVGEGT.

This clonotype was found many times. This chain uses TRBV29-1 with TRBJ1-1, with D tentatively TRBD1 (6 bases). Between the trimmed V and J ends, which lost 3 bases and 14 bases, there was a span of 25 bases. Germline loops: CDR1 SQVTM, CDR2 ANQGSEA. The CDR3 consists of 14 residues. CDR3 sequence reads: CSVDPRGGNTETFF. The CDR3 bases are TGCAGCGTTGATCCCAGGGGAGGGAACACTGAAACCTTCTTT.

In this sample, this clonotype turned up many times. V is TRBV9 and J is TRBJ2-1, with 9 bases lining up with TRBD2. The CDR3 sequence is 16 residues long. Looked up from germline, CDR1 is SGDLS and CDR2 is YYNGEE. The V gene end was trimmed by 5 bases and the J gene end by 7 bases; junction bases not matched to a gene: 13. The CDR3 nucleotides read TGTGCCAGCAGTCCCACCGGGAGCGGGAGGAGGAATGAGCAGTTCTTC. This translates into CASSPTGSGRRNEQFF.

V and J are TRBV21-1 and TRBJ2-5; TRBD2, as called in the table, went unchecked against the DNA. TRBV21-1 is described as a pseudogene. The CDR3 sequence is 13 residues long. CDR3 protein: CASSKDSQETQYF. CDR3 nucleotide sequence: TGTGCCAGCAGCAAGGACTCCCAGGAGACCCAGTACTTC.

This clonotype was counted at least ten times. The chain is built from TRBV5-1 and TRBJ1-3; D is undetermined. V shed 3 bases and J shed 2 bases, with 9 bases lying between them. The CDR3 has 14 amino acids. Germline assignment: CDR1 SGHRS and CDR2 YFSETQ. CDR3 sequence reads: CASSSGDTGNTIYF. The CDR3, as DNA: TGCGCCAGCAGCTCCGGGGATACTGGAAACACCATATATTTT. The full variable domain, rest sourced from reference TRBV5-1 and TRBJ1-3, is KAGVTQTPRYLIKTRGQQVTLSCSPISGHRSVSWYQQTPGQGLQFLFEYFSETQRNKGNFPGRFSGRQFSNSRSEMNVSTLELGDSALYLCASSSGDTGNTIYFGEGSWLTVV.

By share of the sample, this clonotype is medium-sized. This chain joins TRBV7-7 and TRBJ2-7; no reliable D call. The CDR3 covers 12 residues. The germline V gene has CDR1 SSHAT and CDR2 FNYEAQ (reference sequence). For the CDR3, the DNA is TGTGCTAGCTCTACATCCACCTACGAGCAGTACTTC. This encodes CASSTSTYEQYF.